Listed below are T cell receptor beta chains from one sample, sequenced in a study of blood T cell repertoires in COVID-19. TCRdb's table, derived via immunoSEQ multiplex PCR, lists solely in-frame clones and lacks some. The repertoire holds 240,000 or so clones, with around 90% as singletons. The sample was peripheral blood. The receptors stem from a woman in her twenties or thirties with acute or convalescent COVID-19. Both conserved end residues are trimmed from each CDR3.

v_gene: TRBV5-6
CDR3aa: ASSQGQLRGNEQF

v_gene: TRBV5-4
CDR3aa: ASSLGGGGTDTQY

v_gene: TRBV18
CDR3aa: ASSPETGNEQF

v_gene: TRBV28
CDR3aa: ASSLAGVEYEQY

v_gene: TRBV18
CDR3aa: ASSPTGNTEAF

v_gene: TRBV29-1
CDR3aa: SVAGGPNTGELF

v_gene: TRBV5-6
CDR3aa: ASSFMGIRGGYT

v_gene: TRBV27
CDR3aa: ASRTGNYGYT

v_gene: TRBV6-4
CDR3aa: ARHLTREGTGGANVLT

v_gene: TRBV29-1
CDR3aa: SSRGAGVTGELF

v_gene: TRBV19
CDR3aa: ASNGLAGGALYNEQF

v_gene: TRBV4-3
CDR3aa: ASSQGLAGGETQY

v_gene: TRBV3-1/TRBV3-2
CDR3aa: ASSQAGLATNEQF

v_gene: TRBV18
CDR3aa: ASSPKTSGGRTSTDTQY

v_gene: TRBV27
CDR3aa: ASSSYQGRGYNEQF

v_gene: TRBV18
CDR3aa: ASSPLGLTSGPSTDTQY

v_gene: TRBV6-5
CDR3aa: ASSPRTVQETQY

v_gene: TRBV6-6
CDR3aa: ASSYPGGNSPLH

v_gene: TRBV21-1
CDR3aa: ASSKVRGRPSSTDTQY

v_gene: TRBV11-3
CDR3aa: ASRTAGTSALSSYNEQF

v_gene: TRBV11-3
CDR3aa: ASTDPGNTEAF

v_gene: TRBV5-1
CDR3aa: ASNIDGRANTGELF

v_gene: TRBV6-5
CDR3aa: ASSYSGGATDTQY

v_gene: TRBV20-1
CDR3aa: SASTGTSGVNEQF

v_gene: TRBV12-5
CDR3aa: ASGFHPLDFDLRGIRNEQF

v_gene: TRBV9
CDR3aa: ASSVDIAGDEQF

v_gene: TRBV7-9
CDR3aa: ASSGMGQTTTRRGNTIY

v_gene: TRBV9
CDR3aa: ASGQGVNQPQH

v_gene: TRBV7-3
CDR3aa: ASSLGNRGPSPLH

v_gene: TRBV5-4
CDR3aa: ASSGGLGQGPTYEQY

v_gene: TRBV6-2/TRBV6-3
CDR3aa: ASSRALADNEQF

v_gene: TRBV28
CDR3aa: ASKGAASYEQY

v_gene: TRBV24-1
CDR3aa: ATSDSGYNEQF

v_gene: TRBV15
CDR3aa: ATSRTKQVLAGNTIY

v_gene: TRBV14
CDR3aa: ASSQGAGERGELF

v_gene: TRBV27
CDR3aa: ASSLFKRATDTQY

v_gene: TRBV7-2
CDR3aa: ASSLASLADFIGETQY

v_gene: TRBV10-3
CDR3aa: AIKGTGIYEQY

v_gene: TRBV9
CDR3aa: ASSVDGGESYEQY

v_gene: TRBV11-2
CDR3aa: ASSSHPQGRRRNTIY

v_gene: TRBV29-1
CDR3aa: SVEVGDDEQF

v_gene: TRBV13
CDR3aa: ASSLNIAGWDNEQY

v_gene: TRBV7-9
CDR3aa: ASSLDISANTGELF

v_gene: TRBV19
CDR3aa: ASSIGWGLDTGELF

v_gene: TRBV19
CDR3aa: ASQAGQGAREQY

v_gene: TRBV18
CDR3aa: ASSRLLVMSPTNEQF

v_gene: TRBV6-6
CDR3aa: ASNIRAGAGELF

v_gene: TRBV6-6
CDR3aa: ASSRSGDRQNNSPLH

v_gene: TRBV5-1
CDR3aa: ASSLARGSGSAYEQF

v_gene: TRBV5-1
CDR3aa: ASSPSGVGSGANVLT

v_gene: TRBV5-6
CDR3aa: ASSLTGDQPQH

v_gene: TRBV18
CDR3aa: ASSPANTEAF

v_gene: TRBV4-2
CDR3aa: ASSQGAGAVDTQY

v_gene: TRBV10-3
CDR3aa: AIMAGGGTEAF

v_gene: TRBV30
CDR3aa: AWSVLADYNEQF

v_gene: TRBV15
CDR3aa: ATSRDVDSRADTQY

v_gene: TRBV7-9
CDR3aa: ASSPGTGSWNEQF

v_gene: TRBV10-3
CDR3aa: AITPTGRGYT

v_gene: TRBV4-2
CDR3aa: ASSQRTGGDSPLH

v_gene: TRBV9
CDR3aa: ASSEGQGSGANVLT